Listed below are T cell receptor beta chains from one sample, sequenced in a study of blood T cell repertoires in COVID-19. Profiling relied on immunoSEQ multiplex PCR, and the TCRdb table lists in-frame clones only, not all of them. The table shows about 210,000 clones, with 70% to 85% occurring only once. The source material was peripheral blood. The receptors originated from a woman aged 80 or over with COVID-19, enrolled during active disease. The CDR3 runs from the conserved cysteine through the conserved F or W. D genes are given only for firm matches. Not all rows give a size; the values are once, few, many and, for expanded clones, a class.

d_call	j_call	clone_size	v_call	cdr3_nt	cdr3_aa
TRBD2	TRBJ2-7	-	TRBV5-4	TGTGCCAGCAGCTTAGGGACTAGACCCTACGAGCAGTACTTC	CASSLGTRPYEQYF
-	TRBJ2-1	-	TRBV6-5	TGTGCCAGCTTACCCAGCACCGGGTTCCACAATGAGCAGTTCTTC	CASLPSTGFHNEQFF
-	TRBJ2-5	-	TRBV18	TGTGCCAGCTCACCACCGGTAGTTGGTCCAAGCCAAGAGACCCAGTACTTC	CASSPPVVGPSQETQYF
TRBD1	TRBJ2-7	-	TRBV6-6	TGTGCCAGCAGTGACCACAGGGGTCCGGGCTACGAGCAGTACTTC	CASSDHRGPGYEQYF
-	TRBJ2-2	-	TRBV18	TGTGCCAGCCCGAGACAGGACAGGAACACCGGGGAGCTGTTTTTT	CASPRQDRNTGELFF
TRBD1	TRBJ1-2	-	TRBV4-1	TGCGCCAGCAGCCAAGAACAGGGGGCGCGTCTGAGTGGCTACACCTTC	CASSQEQGARLSGYTF
-	TRBJ2-7	once	TRBV18	TGTGCCAGCTCACCACCTTCTCGGGACTCCCTAGGCGAGCAGTACTTC	CASSPPSRDSLGEQYF
TRBD1	TRBJ1-6	-	TRBV7-2	TGTGCCAGCAGCTCCGGGACAGGAAATTCACCCCTCCACTTT	CASSSGTGNSPLHF
-	TRBJ1-4	-	TRBV4-2	TGTGCCAGCAGCCAAGCGGGCACAGGGCTGAATGAAAAACTGTTTTTT	CASSQAGTGLNEKLFF
TRBD1	TRBJ1-1	-	TRBV27	TGTGCCAGCAGTTTATCGGGACAGGCGAACACTGAAGCTTTCTTT	CASSLSGQANTEAFF
-	TRBJ2-5	-	TRBV27	TGTGCCAGCAGCCGGGGGTCCCAAACGGCGGAGACCCAGTACTTC	CASSRGSQTAETQYF
-	TRBJ2-1	-	TRBV19	TGTGCCAGTAGTCATAAAGGGAGGGGGAAGTATAATGAGCAGTTCTTC	CASSHKGRGKYNEQFF
-	TRBJ1-6	few	TRBV5-5	TGTGCCAGCAGCTCCTACCAGGGGAATAATTCACCCCTCCACTTT	CASSSYQGNNSPLHF
-	TRBJ1-2	-	TRBV24-1	TGTGCCACCAGAGCATTATCTGTCGAGCAGGGGAATTTTAACTATGGCTACACCTTC	CATRALSVEQGNFNYGYTF
-	TRBJ1-5	few	TRBV6-5	TGTGCCAGCACTGGGGCAGGACGCAATCAGCCCCAGCATTTT	CASTGAGRNQPQHF
TRBD1	TRBJ2-3	many	TRBV11-2	TGTGCCAGCAGCTTACGCCCACAGGGGGCGGGTTCAGATACGCAGTATTTT	CASSLRPQGAGSDTQYF
-	TRBJ2-1	-	TRBV9	TGTGCCAGCAGCGCCGGGACTCGTTCCGGCAATGAGCAGTTCTTC	CASSAGTRSGNEQFF
TRBD1	TRBJ1-2	-	TRBV14	TGTGCCAGCAGCCAAGTCGCATCCGGGACAGGTGTCTATGGCTACACCTTC	CASSQVASGTGVYGYTF
TRBD1	TRBJ1-6	few	TRBV7-9	TGTGCCAGCAGCCCCCCCGGGACAGGGGGGGTTTCACCCCTCCACTTT	CASSPPGTGGVSPLHF
-	TRBJ2-5	-	TRBV5-4	TGTGCCAGCAGCTCCCCTCAGACGGGGGAAGAGACCCAGTACTTC	CASSSPQTGEETQYF
TRBD1	TRBJ2-2	-	TRBV10-3	TGTGCCATCAGTTACCAGGGGGCGCAAACTAGCGGGGAGCTGTTTTTT	CAISYQGAQTSGELFF
TRBD2	TRBJ2-1	-	TRBV19	TGTGCCAGTAGCTCGGGACTAGCCACCTTAAATGAGCAGTTCTTC	CASSSGLATLNEQFF
TRBD1	TRBJ1-1	once	TRBV7-9	TGTGCCAGCAGTTATCGACAGGGTATTCGGAACACTGAAGCTTTCTTT	CASSYRQGIRNTEAFF
TRBD1	TRBJ2-7	-	TRBV3-1/TRBV3-2	TGTGCCAGCAGCAGACAGGGGGCGCATGAGCAGTACTTC	CASSRQGAHEQYF
-	TRBJ1-3	-	TRBV5-1	TGCGCCAGCAGCTCGGGCGGCGGGACCCTGGGCGTAGACACCATATATTTT	CASSSGGGTLGVDTIYF
TRBD1	TRBJ1-1	-	TRBV5-1	TGCGCCAGCACAGACAGGGACAGCTTGAACACTGAAGCTTTCTTT	CASTDRDSLNTEAFF
-	TRBJ1-6	-	TRBV25-1	TGTGCCAGCAGTGATCTCCCGACAGGTTATTCACCCCTCCACTTT	CASSDLPTGYSPLHF
-	TRBJ1-2	once	TRBV2	TGTGCCAGCAGGATCGACAGTAATAACTATGGCTACACCTTC	CASRIDSNNYGYTF
-	TRBJ1-6	-	TRBV5-1	TGCGCCAGCAGCTTGCTGACAGGACTTAATTCACCCCTCCACTTT	CASSLLTGLNSPLHF
-	TRBJ1-1	-	TRBV18	TGTGCCAGCTCACCACCGGCCCGGAGGGCTTTCTTT	CASSPPARRAFF
-	TRBJ2-7	once	TRBV6-5	TGTGCCAGCAGTTGGACTAGGACAGGGCCTTCCAACGAGCAGTACTTC	CASSWTRTGPSNEQYF
-	TRBJ1-5	-	TRBV7-9	TGTGCCAGCACCCTGGGCGCGAATCAGCCCCAGCATTTT	CASTLGANQPQHF
-	TRBJ2-5	-	TRBV4-1	TGCGCCAGCAGCCCTAGTCCTCTAGCGCTCGGAGAGACCCAGTACTTC	CASSPSPLALGETQYF
-	TRBJ2-5	-	TRBV9	TGTGCCAGCAGCGCAACGAGGACACCCCAGACCCAGTACTTC	CASSATRTPQTQYF